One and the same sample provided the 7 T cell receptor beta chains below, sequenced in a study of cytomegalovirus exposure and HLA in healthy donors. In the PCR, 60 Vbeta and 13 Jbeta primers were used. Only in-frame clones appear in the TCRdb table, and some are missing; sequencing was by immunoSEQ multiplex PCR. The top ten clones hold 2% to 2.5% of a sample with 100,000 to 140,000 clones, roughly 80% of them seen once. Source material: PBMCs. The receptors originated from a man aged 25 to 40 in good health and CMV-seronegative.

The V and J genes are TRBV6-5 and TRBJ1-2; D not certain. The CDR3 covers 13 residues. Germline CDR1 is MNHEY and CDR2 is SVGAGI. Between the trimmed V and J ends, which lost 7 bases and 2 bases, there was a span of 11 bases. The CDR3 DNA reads TGTGCCAGCACCTCCCGGGAAAACTATGGCTACACCTTC. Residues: CASTSRENYGYTF.

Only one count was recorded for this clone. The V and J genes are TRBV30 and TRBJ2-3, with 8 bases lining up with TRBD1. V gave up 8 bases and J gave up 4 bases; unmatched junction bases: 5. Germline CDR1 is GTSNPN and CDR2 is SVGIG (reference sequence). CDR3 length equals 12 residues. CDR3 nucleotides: TGTGCCCGCGACAGGGGACCAGATACGCAGTATTTT. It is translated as CARDRGPDTQYF.

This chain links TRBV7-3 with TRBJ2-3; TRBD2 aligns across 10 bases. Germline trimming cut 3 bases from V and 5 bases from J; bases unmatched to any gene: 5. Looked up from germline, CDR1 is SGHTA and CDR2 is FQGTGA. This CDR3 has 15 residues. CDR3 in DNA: TGTGCCAGCAGCTTCCTAGCGGGAGAGCTAGATACGCAGTATTTT. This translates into CASSFLAGELDTQYF.

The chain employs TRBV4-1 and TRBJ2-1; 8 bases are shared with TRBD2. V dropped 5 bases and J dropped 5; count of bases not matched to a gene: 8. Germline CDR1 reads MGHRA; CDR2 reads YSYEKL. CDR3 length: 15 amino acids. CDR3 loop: CASSISGGRDNEQFF. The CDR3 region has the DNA TGCGCCAGCAGCATCAGCGGGGGCCGCGACAATGAGCAGTTCTTC.

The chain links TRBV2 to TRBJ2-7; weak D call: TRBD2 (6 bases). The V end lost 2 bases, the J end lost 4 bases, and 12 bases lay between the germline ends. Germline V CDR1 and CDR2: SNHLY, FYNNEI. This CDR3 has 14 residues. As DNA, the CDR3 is TGTGCCAGCAGTGAAAGTGGAAGCGGGTACGAGCAGTACTTC. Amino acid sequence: CASSESGSGYEQYF.

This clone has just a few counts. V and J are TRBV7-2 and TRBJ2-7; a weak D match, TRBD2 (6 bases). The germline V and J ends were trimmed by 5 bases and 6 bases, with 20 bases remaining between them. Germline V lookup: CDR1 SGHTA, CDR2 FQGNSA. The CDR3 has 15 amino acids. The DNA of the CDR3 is TGTGCCAGCAGCCTCCGGGACGCCCTGGGAGGCGAGCAGTACTTC. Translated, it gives CASSLRDALGGEQYF.

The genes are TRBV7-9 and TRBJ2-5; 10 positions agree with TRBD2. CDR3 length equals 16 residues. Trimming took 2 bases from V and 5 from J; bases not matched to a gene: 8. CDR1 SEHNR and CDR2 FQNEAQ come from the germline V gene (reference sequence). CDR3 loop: CASSLRASGSFETQYF. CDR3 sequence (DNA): TGTGCCAGCAGCTTAAGGGCTAGCGGGAGCTTTGAGACCCAGTACTTC.